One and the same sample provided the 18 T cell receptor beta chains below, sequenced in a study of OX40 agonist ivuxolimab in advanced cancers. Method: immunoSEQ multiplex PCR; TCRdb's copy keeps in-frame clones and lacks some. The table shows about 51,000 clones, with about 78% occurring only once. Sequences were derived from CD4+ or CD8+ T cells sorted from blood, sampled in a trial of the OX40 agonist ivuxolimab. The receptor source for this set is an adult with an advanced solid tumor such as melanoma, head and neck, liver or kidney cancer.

The CDR3 sequence: CASSLAGSTGELFF. CDR3 DNA sequence: TGTGCCAGCAGCTTGGCGGGATCGACCGGGGAGCTGTTTTTT. The rearrangement links TRBV5-6 to TRBJ2-2; D possibly corresponds to TRBD2 (5 bases). V was trimmed by 0 bases and J by 5 bases, leaving 8 bases between them. The CDR3 consists of 14 residues. The germline CDR1 and CDR2 sequences are SGHDT and YYEEEE.

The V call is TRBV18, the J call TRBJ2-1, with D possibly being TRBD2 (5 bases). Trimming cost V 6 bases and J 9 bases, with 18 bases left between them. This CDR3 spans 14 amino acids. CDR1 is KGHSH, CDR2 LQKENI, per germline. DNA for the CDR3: TGTGCCAGCTCGCCTAACCACCACAGCGGTGAGCAGTTCTTC. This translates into CASSPNHHSGEQFF.

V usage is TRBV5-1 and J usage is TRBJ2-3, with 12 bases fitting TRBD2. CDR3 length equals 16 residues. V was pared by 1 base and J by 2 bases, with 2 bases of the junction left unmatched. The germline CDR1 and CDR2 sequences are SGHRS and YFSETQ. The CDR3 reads CASSLTSGRPTDTQYF. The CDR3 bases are TGCGCCAGCAGCTTGACTAGCGGGAGGCCCACAGATACGCAGTATTTT.

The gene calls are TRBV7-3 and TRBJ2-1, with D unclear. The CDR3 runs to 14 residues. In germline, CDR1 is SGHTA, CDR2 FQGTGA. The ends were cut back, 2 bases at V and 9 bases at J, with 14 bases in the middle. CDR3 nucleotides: TGTGCCAGCAGCTTAGCTCTCCTATACGGTGAGCAGTTCTTC. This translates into CASSLALLYGEQFF.

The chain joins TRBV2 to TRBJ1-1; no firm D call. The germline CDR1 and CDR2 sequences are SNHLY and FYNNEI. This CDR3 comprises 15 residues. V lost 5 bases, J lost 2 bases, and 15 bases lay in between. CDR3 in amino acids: CASSLGFLENTEAFF. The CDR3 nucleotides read TGTGCCAGCAGTTTGGGGTTTCTGGAAAACACTGAAGCTTTCTTT.

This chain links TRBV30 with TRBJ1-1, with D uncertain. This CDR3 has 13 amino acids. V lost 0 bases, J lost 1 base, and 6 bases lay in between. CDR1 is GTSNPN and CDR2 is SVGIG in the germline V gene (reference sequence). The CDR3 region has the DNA TGTGCCTGGAGTGTAGTGGGGAACACTGAAGCTTTCTTT. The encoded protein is CAWSVVGNTEAFF.

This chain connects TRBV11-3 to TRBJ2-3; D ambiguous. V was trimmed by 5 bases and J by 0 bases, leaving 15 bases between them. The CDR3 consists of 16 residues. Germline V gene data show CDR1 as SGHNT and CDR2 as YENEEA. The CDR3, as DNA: TGTGCCAGCAGCCATCGGCAAGGCGGAAGCACAGATACGCAGTATTTT. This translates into CASSHRQGGSTDTQYF.

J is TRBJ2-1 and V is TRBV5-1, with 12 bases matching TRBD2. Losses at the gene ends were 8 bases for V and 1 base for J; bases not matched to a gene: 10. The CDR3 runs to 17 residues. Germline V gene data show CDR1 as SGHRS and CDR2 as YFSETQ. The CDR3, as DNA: TGCGCCAGTACGGGACTAGCGGGTACGGCGTCCTACAATGAGCAGTTCTTC. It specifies CASTGLAGTASYNEQFF.

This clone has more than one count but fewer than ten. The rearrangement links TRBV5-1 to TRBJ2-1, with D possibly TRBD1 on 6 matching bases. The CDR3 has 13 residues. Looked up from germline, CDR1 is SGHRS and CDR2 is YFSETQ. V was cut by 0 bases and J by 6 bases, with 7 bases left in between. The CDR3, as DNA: TGCGCCAGCAGCTTGGGACAGGTCAATGAGCAGTTCTTC. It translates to CASSLGQVNEQFF. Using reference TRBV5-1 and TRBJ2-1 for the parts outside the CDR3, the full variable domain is KAGVTQTPRYLIKTRGQQVTLSCSPISGHRSVSWYQQTPGQGLQFLFEYFSETQRNKGNFPGRFSGRQFSNSRSEMNVSTLELGDSALYLCASSLGQVNEQFFGPGTRLTVL.

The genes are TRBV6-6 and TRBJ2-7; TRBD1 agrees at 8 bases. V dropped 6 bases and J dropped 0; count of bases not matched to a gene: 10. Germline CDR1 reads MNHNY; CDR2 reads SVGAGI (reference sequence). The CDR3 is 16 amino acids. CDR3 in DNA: TGTGCCAGCAGCCAACCCCCAGGGGGCGGCTCCTACGAGCAGTACTTC. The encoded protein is CASSQPPGGGSYEQYF.

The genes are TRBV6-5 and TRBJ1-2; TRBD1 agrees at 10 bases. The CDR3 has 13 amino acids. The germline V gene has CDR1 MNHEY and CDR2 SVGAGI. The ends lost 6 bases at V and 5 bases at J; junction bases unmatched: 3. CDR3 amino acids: CASRRDRGYGYTF. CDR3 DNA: TGTGCCAGCAGACGGGACAGGGGATATGGCTACACCTTC.

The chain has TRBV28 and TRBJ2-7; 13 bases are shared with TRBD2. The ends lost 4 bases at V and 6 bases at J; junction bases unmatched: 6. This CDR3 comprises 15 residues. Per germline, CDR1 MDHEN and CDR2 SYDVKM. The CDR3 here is CASSSPGLAGTEQYF. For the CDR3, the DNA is TGTGCCAGCAGTTCTCCGGGACTAGCGGGAACCGAGCAGTACTTC.

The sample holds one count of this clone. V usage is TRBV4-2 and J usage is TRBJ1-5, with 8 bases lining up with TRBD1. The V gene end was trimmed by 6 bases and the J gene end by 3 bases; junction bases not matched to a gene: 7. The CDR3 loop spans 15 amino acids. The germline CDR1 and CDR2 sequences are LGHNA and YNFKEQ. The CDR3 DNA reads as TGTGCCAGCAGGGGGACAGGCAATAACAATCAGCCCCAGCATTTT. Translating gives CASRGTGNNNQPQHF.

The CDR3, as DNA: TGTGCCTGGAGGGGACAGCAAACCTACGAGCAGTACTTC. This codes for CAWRGQQTYEQYF. The chain is built from TRBV30 and TRBJ2-7; 7 bases are shared with TRBD1. The trim removed 3 bases at V and 2 bases at J, leaving 4 bases unmatched. Per germline, CDR1 GTSNPN and CDR2 SVGIG (reference sequence). This CDR3 contains 13 residues.

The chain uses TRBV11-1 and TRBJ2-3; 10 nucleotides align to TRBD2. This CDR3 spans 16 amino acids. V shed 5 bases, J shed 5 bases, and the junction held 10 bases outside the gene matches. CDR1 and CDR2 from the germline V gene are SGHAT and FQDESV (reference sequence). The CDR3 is CASSALASGSKDTQYF. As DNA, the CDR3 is TGTGCCAGCAGCGCGTTAGCTAGCGGGAGTAAAGATACGCAGTATTTT.

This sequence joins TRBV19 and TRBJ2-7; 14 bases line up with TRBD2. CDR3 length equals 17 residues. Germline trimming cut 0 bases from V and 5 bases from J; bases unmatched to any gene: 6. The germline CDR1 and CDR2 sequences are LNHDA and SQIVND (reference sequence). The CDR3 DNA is TGTGCCAGTAGTATAGAGGGACTAGCGGGAGCGAAAAACGAGCAGTACTTC. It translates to CASSIEGLAGAKNEQYF. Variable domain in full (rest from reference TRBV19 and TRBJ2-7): DGGITQSPKYLFRKEGQNVTLSCEQNLNHDAMYWYRQDPGQGLRLIYYSQIVNDFQKGDIAEGYSVSREKKESFPLTVTSAQKNPTAFYLCASSIEGLAGAKNEQYFGPGTRLTVT.

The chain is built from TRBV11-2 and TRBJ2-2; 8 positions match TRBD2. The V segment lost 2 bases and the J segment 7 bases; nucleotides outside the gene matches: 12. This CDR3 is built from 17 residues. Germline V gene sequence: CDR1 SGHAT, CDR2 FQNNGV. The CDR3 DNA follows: TGTGCCAGCAGCTTACCGGGCGGGAGGTTCATTGGCGGGGAGCTGTTTTTT. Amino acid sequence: CASSLPGGRFIGGELFF.

The CDR3 protein is CASSIRTAYYGYTF. CDR3 in DNA: TGTGCCAGTAGTATAAGGACCGCGTATTATGGCTACACCTTC. V and J are TRBV19 and TRBJ1-2, with no clear D. V lost 2 bases and J 5 bases, leaving 12 bases between the germline ends. CDR1 is LNHDA, CDR2 SQIVND, per germline (reference sequence). The CDR3 totals 14 residues.